Listed below are T cell receptor beta chains from one sample, sequenced in a study of identical twins. TCRdb reprocessed the 5' RACE reads via MiXCR and lists one record per CDR3 protein. The sample yields under 900,000 distinct CDR3 sequences, approximately 13% seen once. These same data were also listed under a study on yellow fever vaccine responses in identical twins.

Sequencing was carried out using PBMCs. These receptor sequences come from a woman aged 18 to 35 in good health. The CDR3 runs from the conserved cysteine through the conserved F or W. Fields, in order: CDR3 length, V gene, D gene, J gene, clone size, CDR3 DNA, CDR3 protein. The D gene is left open where the match is weak. Expanded clones are given a class, and other clones once, few, many or no size at all.

CDR3 length: 12
V gene: TRBV9
D gene: .
J gene: TRBJ2-3
clone size: .
CDR3 DNA: TGTGCCAGCACCTGGGCGGTGGATACGCAGTATTTT
CDR3 protein: CASTWAVDTQYF

CDR3 length: 13
V gene: TRBV10-3
D gene: .
J gene: TRBJ1-2
clone size: few
CDR3 DNA: TGTGCCATCAGTGAGTCCGTAGATTATGGCTACACCTTC
CDR3 protein: CAISESVDYGYTF

CDR3 length: 15
V gene: TRBV29-1
D gene: TRBD1
J gene: TRBJ2-5
clone size: few
CDR3 DNA: TGCAGCGTCCAAGGGGGCGTAATGAGGGGAGAGACCCAGTACTTC
CDR3 protein: CSVQGGVMRGETQYF

CDR3 length: 15
V gene: TRBV27
D gene: .
J gene: TRBJ1-4
clone size: few
CDR3 DNA: TGTGCCAGCAGTCAAGCAGGGAGGTTGACTGAAAAACTGTTTTTT
CDR3 protein: CASSQAGRLTEKLFF

CDR3 length: 17
V gene: TRBV20-1
D gene: TRBD2
J gene: TRBJ2-4
clone size: few
CDR3 DNA: TGCTGTGCTAGAGATCGGGGAGGGCCCGGAGCCAAAAACATTCAGTACTTC
CDR3 protein: CCARDRGGPGAKNIQYF

CDR3 length: 16
V gene: TRBV5-8
D gene: TRBD1
J gene: TRBJ2-5
clone size: few
CDR3 DNA: TGTGCCAGCAGCTTGGGTTCTGGGACAGATAAAGAGACCCAGTACTTC
CDR3 protein: CASSLGSGTDKETQYF

CDR3 length: 15
V gene: TRBV7-2
D gene: .
J gene: TRBJ2-1
clone size: few
CDR3 DNA: TGTGCCAGCAGCTTACGCGGGGCCTTCGACAATGAGCAGTTCTTC
CDR3 protein: CASSLRGAFDNEQFF

CDR3 length: 14
V gene: TRBV20-1
D gene: .
J gene: TRBJ2-3
clone size: .
CDR3 DNA: TGCAGTGCTAGCGGAGCCACCCGCACAGATACGCAGTATTTT
CDR3 protein: CSASGATRTDTQYF

CDR3 length: 12
V gene: TRBV2
D gene: TRBD1
J gene: TRBJ1-2
clone size: few
CDR3 DNA: TGTGCCAGCACCTCAAGGGACAGCCCCTACACCTTC
CDR3 protein: CASTSRDSPYTF

CDR3 length: 18
V gene: TRBV18
D gene: .
J gene: TRBJ2-3
clone size: .
CDR3 DNA: TGTGCCAGCTCTTCTTCCATCATCAGGGGACCCAGCACAGATACGCAGTATTTT
CDR3 protein: CASSSSIIRGPSTDTQYF

CDR3 length: 16
V gene: TRBV5-6
D gene: TRBD2
J gene: TRBJ2-7
clone size: few
CDR3 DNA: TGTGCCAGCATCGGGACTAGCGGGAGGCCCATCTACGAGCAGTACTTC
CDR3 protein: CASIGTSGRPIYEQYF

CDR3 length: 13
V gene: TRBV20-1
D gene: TRBD1
J gene: TRBJ2-1
clone size: .
CDR3 DNA: TGCAGGCCCGGGACAGGGGGTGGTAGGGCCCAGTTCTTC
CDR3 protein: CRPGTGGGRAQFF

CDR3 length: 16
V gene: TRBV21-1
D gene: .
J gene: TRBJ2-7
clone size: .
CDR3 DNA: TGTGCCAGCAGCAAGGGGCACAGGGTGGGTCCGGACGAGCAGTACTTC
CDR3 protein: CASSKGHRVGPDEQYF